These 11 T cell receptor beta chains were sequenced from one sample in a study of blood T cell repertoires in COVID-19. Repertoires were generated with immunoSEQ multiplex PCR, while TCRdb's copy carries only in-frame clones and drops some. The table lists 45,000 to 65,000 clones, around 87% of them singletons. Sequenced material: peripheral blood. The receptors were gathered from a man aged 50-60 years with active COVID-19.

This chain joins TRBV14 and TRBJ2-1; TRBD2 aligns across 12 bases. CDR1 is SGHDN and CDR2 is FVKESK in the germline V gene. The CDR3 extends over 18 amino acids. V shed 2 bases, J shed 4 bases, and the junction held 9 bases outside the gene matches. CDR3 sequence: CASSQILAGGTRYNEQFF. The CDR3 DNA is TGTGCCAGCAGCCAAATACTAGCGGGAGGTACACGATACAATGAGCAGTTCTTC.

V usage is TRBV7-2 and J usage is TRBJ1-6, with D possibly being TRBD1 (5 bases). This CDR3 has 13 amino acids. From germline, CDR1 is SGHTA and CDR2 FQGNSA. V was pared by 5 bases and J by 7 bases, with 9 bases between. The CDR3: CASSPRQNSPLHF. DNA for the CDR3: TGTGCCAGCAGCCCCCGACAGAATTCACCCCTCCACTTT.

This clone was observed a single time. CDR3 coding DNA: TGCGCCAGCAGCTTGGGGCCTCAGGGATCCTATAACTATGGCTACACCTTC. Residues: CASSLGPQGSYNYGYTF. This rearrangement joins TRBV5-1 to TRBJ1-2; the D gene is possibly TRBD1 (5 bases). In germline, CDR1 is SGHRS, CDR2 YFSETQ. With 0 bases removed from V and 1 base from J, the gap between germline ends came to 16 bases. The CDR3 loop spans 17 amino acids.

The genes are TRBV28 and TRBJ1-4; D is uncertain. V lost 3 bases and J 5 bases, leaving 16 bases between the germline ends. Germline CDR1 and CDR2: MDHEN and SYDVKM. The CDR3 runs 16 residues. CDR3 in DNA: TGTGCCAGCAGTTTTTTCGCCTCCCAGCGGAATGAAAAACTGTTTTTT. Its translation is CASSFFASQRNEKLFF.

This chain joins TRBV4-1 and TRBJ2-3; D is perhaps TRBD1 (6 bases). V lost 3 bases to trimming and J lost 3 bases, with 16 bases between them. Germline V lookup: CDR1 MGHRA, CDR2 YSYEKL. The CDR3 sequence is 16 residues long. CDR3 residues: CASSQPRDKPTDTQYF. The CDR3 nucleotides read TGCGCCAGCAGCCAGCCCAGGGACAAACCGACAGATACGCAGTATTTT.

The chain has TRBV5-1 and TRBJ1-5; 7 nucleotides align to TRBD1. Trimming cost V 4 bases and J 0 bases; bases outside gene matches: 4. This CDR3 is 15 amino acids long. Germline CDR1 SGHRS, CDR2 YFSETQ. The CDR3, as DNA: TGCGCCAGCAGCCCGGGACAGAATAGCAATCAGCCCCAGCATTTT. It encodes CASSPGQNSNQPQHF.

J is TRBJ1-1 and V is TRBV6-5; 7 nucleotides line up with TRBD1. The CDR3 has 14 residues. V lost 4 bases and J lost 5; bases outside the gene matches: 7. Germline values: CDR1 MNHEY, CDR2 SVGAGI. Here the CDR3 reads CASSFRGARTEAFF. In nucleotides, the CDR3 is TGTGCCAGCAGTTTCAGGGGGGCAAGGACTGAAGCTTTCTTT.

The V and J genes are TRBV27 and TRBJ1-6, with D hard to call. The V and J ends lost 5 bases and 14 bases respectively, with 16 bases between them. The CDR3 consists of 13 residues. From germline, CDR1 is MNHEY and CDR2 SMNVEV (reference sequence). CDR3 DNA sequence: TGTGCCAGCAGTCGGCGGCGAACTGAAACCCTCCACTTT. The encoded protein is CASSRRRTETLHF.

The V call is TRBV7-9, the J call TRBJ2-7, with 7 positions matching TRBD2. After removal of 3 bases from V and 0 bases from J, the junction contained 2 bases not matched to a gene. Germline CDR1 is SEHNR and CDR2 is FQNEAQ (reference sequence). The CDR3 covers 14 residues. The CDR3 DNA is TGTGCCAGCAGCTTTGCGGGGGTCTCCTACGAGCAGTACTTC. Translating it yields CASSFAGVSYEQYF.

The V gene is TRBV5-1, the J gene TRBJ1-4; no reliable D call. Trimming stripped 1 base from V and 4 bases from J, with 5 bases between. This CDR3 contains 13 residues. Germline CDR1 reads SGHRS; CDR2 reads YFSETQ. CDR3 nucleotides: TGCGCCAGCAGCTTGACAGTTAATGAAAAACTGTTTTTT. This translates into CASSLTVNEKLFF. Full variable domain (outside the CDR3, taken from reference TRBV5-1 and TRBJ1-4): KAGVTQTPRYLIKTRGQQVTLSCSPISGHRSVSWYQQTPGQGLQFLFEYFSETQRNKGNFPGRFSGRQFSNSRSEMNVSTLELGDSALYLCASSLTVNEKLFFGSGTQLSVL.

This clone was seen more than once but under ten times. V usage is TRBV2 and J usage is TRBJ2-7, with 8 bases that match TRBD1. V was clipped by 7 bases and J by 4 bases; unmatched bases: 6. Germline loops: CDR1 SNHLY, CDR2 FYNNEI. This CDR3 is built from 13 residues. The DNA for the CDR3 is TGTGCCAGCATTGCGGACAGGGTGTACGAGCAGTACTTC. Translation: CASIADRVYEQYF. The full variable domain, in which reference TRBV2 and TRBJ2-7 provide the parts outside the CDR3, is EPEVTQTPSHQVTQMGQEVILRCVPISNHLYFYWYRQILGQKVEFLVSFYNNEISEKSEIFDDQFSVERPDGSNFTLKIRSTKLEDSAMYFCASIADRVYEQYFGPGTRLTVT.